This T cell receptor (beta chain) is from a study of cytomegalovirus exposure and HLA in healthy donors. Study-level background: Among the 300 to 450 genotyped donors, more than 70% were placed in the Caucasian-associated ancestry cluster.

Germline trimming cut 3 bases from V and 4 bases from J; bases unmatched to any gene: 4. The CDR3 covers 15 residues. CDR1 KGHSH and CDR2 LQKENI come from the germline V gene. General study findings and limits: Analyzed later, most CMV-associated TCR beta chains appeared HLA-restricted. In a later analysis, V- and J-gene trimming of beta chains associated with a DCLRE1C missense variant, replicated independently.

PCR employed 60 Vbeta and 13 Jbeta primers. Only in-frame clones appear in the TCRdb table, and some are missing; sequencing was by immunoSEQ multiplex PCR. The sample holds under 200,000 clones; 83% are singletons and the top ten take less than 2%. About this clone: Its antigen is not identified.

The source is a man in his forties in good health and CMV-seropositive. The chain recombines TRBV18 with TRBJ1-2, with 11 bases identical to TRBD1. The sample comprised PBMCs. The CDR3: CASSPPGQGGYGYTF. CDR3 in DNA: TGTGCCAGCTCACCGCCGGGACAGGGGGGCTATGGCTACACCTTC.